The 13 T cell receptor beta chains given below trace back to one sample, sequenced in a study of T-cell memory formation after mild COVID-19. TCRdb independently ran MiXCR on the 5' RACE reads; one entry per CDR3 protein. This sample has about 150,000 distinct CDR3 sequences; under 7% occur once, and the top ten carry 2% to 2.5%. Sample: PBMCs or a T cell subset sorted from them (not recorded which). The origin of the receptors is an adult woman who had mild COVID-19 (a few samples of this study predate the infection). Cell type and time point are not known.

This clonotype came up many times. This chain connects TRBV5-1 to TRBJ2-5; no clear D. The CDR3 length is 14 residues. Trimming cost V 1 base and J 0 bases, with 7 bases left between them. Germline CDR1 SGHRS, CDR2 YFSETQ. The chain's CDR3 is CASSLRLDQETQYF. DNA for the CDR3: TGCGCCAGCAGCTTGAGGCTAGACCAAGAGACCCAGTACTTC.

This clonotype was observed a handful of times. This rearrangement joins TRBV20-1 to TRBJ2-7; 9 nucleotides match TRBD2. Germline V CDR1 and CDR2: DFQATT, SNEGSKA (reference sequence). The V and J ends lost 0 bases and 3 bases, in that order; junction bases with no gene match: 6. This CDR3 comprises 15 residues. CDR3 in DNA: TGCAGTGCTAGAGATTTGGGTAGCGGGGGCTACGAGCAGTACTTC. Amino acid sequence: CSARDLGSGGYEQYF.

This clonotype appeared a single time. The chain employs TRBV20-1 and TRBJ2-1, with 13 bases aligning to TRBD2. Germline-derived CDR1 and CDR2 are DFQATT and SNEGSKA (reference sequence). J gave up 9 bases and V 0 bases, and 5 bases lay outside the gene matches. The CDR3 has 15 amino acids. Written as DNA, the CDR3 is TGCAGTGCTAGAGATTGGACTAGCGGGAGTCCTGAGCAGTTCTTC. It codes for CSARDWTSGSPEQFF.

This clonotype appeared a few times. J is TRBJ2-1 and V is TRBV11-2, with a tentative D call TRBD1 (6 bases). Looked up from germline, CDR1 is SGHAT and CDR2 is FQNNGV. Trimming removed 6 bases from V and 8 bases from J, with 23 bases in between. There are 16 residues in the CDR3. CDR3 residues: CASRNRGTPGRDEQFF. For the CDR3, the DNA is TGTGCCAGCAGGAATAGGGGGACACCAGGACGGGATGAGCAGTTCTTC.

To note about this clonotype: A read error may produce the germline difference seen at one junction end. The rearrangement uses TRBV24-1 and TRBJ2-1; TRBD2 matches 14 bases. CDR1 and CDR2 (germline): KGHDR, SFDVKD. The CDR3 has 18 residues. CDR3 residues: CATGDFGGLAGEAGEQFF. The CDR3 nucleotides read TGTGCCACCGGTGATTTCGGGGGACTAGCGGGAGAGGCGGGTGAGCAGTTCTTC.

There are many counts of this clonotype. V gene TRBV12-3 or TRBV12-4 combines with J gene TRBJ2-7; TRBD1 matches 9 bases. This CDR3 is 15 amino acids long. J gave up 3 bases and V 3 bases, and 6 bases lay outside the gene matches. CDR3 sequence reads: CASSFDNRGLYEQYF. CDR3 bases: TGTGCCAGCAGTTTTGATAACAGGGGGCTCTACGAGCAGTACTTC.

This clonotype was recorded at least ten times. The chain combines TRBV5-6 with TRBJ2-7, with 9 positions matching TRBD1. V gave up 6 bases and J gave up 6 bases; unmatched junction bases: 10. The V gene's germline CDR1 is SGHDT and CDR2 YYEEEE. CDR3 length: 14 amino acids. As DNA, the CDR3 is TGTGCCAGCACCTACAGGGGGCCAAGGGGCGAGCAGTACTTC. This sequence encodes CASTYRGPRGEQYF. The full variable domain, its missing parts supplied by reference TRBV5-6 and TRBJ2-7, is DAGVTQSPTHLIKTRGQQVTLRCSPKSGHDTVSWYQQALGQGPQFIFQYYEEEERQRGNFPDRFSGHQFPNYSSELNVNALLLGDSALYLCASTYRGPRGEQYFGPGTRLTVT.

This clonotype showed up many times. V gene TRBV5-1 combines with J gene TRBJ2-1; D is unclear. V shed 1 base and J shed 5 bases, with 4 bases lying between them. Germline CDR1 is SGHRS and CDR2 is YFSETQ. The CDR3 sequence is 12 residues long. The CDR3 protein is CASSLLDNEQFF. CDR3 sequence (DNA): TGCGCCAGCAGCTTGTTAGACAATGAGCAGTTCTTC.

In the case of this clonotype: This may be a read error, as it is one base from a much larger clone. V gene TRBV7-2 combines with J gene TRBJ2-7; 11 bases are shared with TRBD2. CDR1 and CDR2 (germline): SGHTA, FQGNSA. This CDR3 comprises 14 residues. CDR3 region: CDSSPRTSGYEQYF. CDR3 in DNA: TGTGACAGCAGCCCTCGGACTAGCGGGTACGAGCAGTACTTC.

Ten or more counts support this clonotype. The chain combines TRBV2 with TRBJ1-5; D is undetermined. The V and J ends lost 8 bases and 0 bases respectively, with 11 bases between them. This CDR3 comprises 14 residues. Germline values: CDR1 SNHLY, CDR2 FYNNEI. The CDR3 loop is CASGIQYSNQPQHF. The CDR3 nucleotides read TGTGCCAGCGGGATACAGTATAGCAATCAGCCCCAGCATTTT.

V is TRBV12-3 or TRBV12-4 and J is TRBJ2-3; possible D gene TRBD1, 7 bases. The V and J ends lost 3 bases and 4 bases respectively, with 14 bases between them. CDR3 length equals 15 residues. The CDR3 DNA sequence: TGTGCCAGCAGTTTGGGGCAGGGGGGCGCAGATACGCAGTATTTT. It is translated as CASSLGQGGADTQYF.

The chain uses TRBV12-3 or TRBV12-4 and TRBJ1-4, with a weak D call TRBD1 (5 bases). The CDR3 runs to 16 residues. V was shortened by 5 bases and J by 2 bases, with 15 bases between the two germline ends. Written as DNA, the CDR3 is TGTGCCAGCAGTCCCGGTAAGGGACGTACTAATGAAAAACTGTTTTTT. Its protein is CASSPGKGRTNEKLFF.

This clonotype has a count of ten or more. The chain uses TRBV29-1 and TRBJ2-2, with TRBD1 as a possible D gene (6 bases). V gave up 7 bases and J gave up 7 bases, with 13 bases separating them. Germline values: CDR1 SQVTM, CDR2 ANQGSEA. The CDR3 totals 12 residues. The CDR3 DNA reads as TGCAGCGGTCGACAGGCCGGCGGGGAGCTGTTTTTT. Translation: CSGRQAGGELFF.